This T cell receptor (beta chain) was obtained from a study of blood T cell repertoires in COVID-19. Trimming took off 8 bases at V and 0 bases at J, with 14 bases between the two ends. The germline V gene encodes CDR1 LNHDA and CDR2 SQIVND (reference sequence). This CDR3 is 15 amino acids long. Here immunoSEQ multiplex PCR was the method, and the copy in TCRdb shows in-frame clones only, minus some. The table lists more than 300,000 clones, approximately 89% of them singletons. The receptor was derived from a woman in her thirties who had recovered from COVID-19. The rearrangement links TRBV19 to TRBJ1-5; a possible D gene is TRBD1 (6 bases). The sample was PBMCs or T cells enriched from blood (not recorded which). CDR3: CASLDSAPSNQPQHF. The CDR3 coding sequence is TGTGCCAGTTTGGACAGCGCACCTAGCAATCAGCCCCAGCATTTT.